This T cell receptor (beta chain) was profiled in a study of human T cells and chemical hapten exposure. Study in general: Small pooled library volume differences chiefly drove per-sample TCR yield variation. Notes on the study in general: TCRs exceeding a frequency of 1 in 1000 stayed unchanged under DPC sensitization.

Total RNA came from unfractionated whole blood. This clonotype was counted between two and nine times. Its antigen is not known. Germline assignment: CDR1 SGDLS and CDR2 YYNGEE. Trimming took 3 bases from V and 2 from J, leaving 13 bases between them. The length of the CDR3 is 15 residues. In the library, unique molecular identifiers were attached to individual cDNA molecules. TCRdb reanalysed the 5' RACE reads using MiXCR and keeps one entry per CDR3 protein. The sample carries over 70,000 distinct CDR3 sequences, approximately 15% recorded once. The sequence came from a female donor in good health. The V gene is TRBV9, the J gene TRBJ2-3; perhaps TRBD2 as D (5 bases). The CDR3 region has the DNA TGTGCCAGCAGCGCCGGGGTGCGGGTCACAGATACGCAGTATTTT. It yields the protein CASSAGVRVTDTQYF.